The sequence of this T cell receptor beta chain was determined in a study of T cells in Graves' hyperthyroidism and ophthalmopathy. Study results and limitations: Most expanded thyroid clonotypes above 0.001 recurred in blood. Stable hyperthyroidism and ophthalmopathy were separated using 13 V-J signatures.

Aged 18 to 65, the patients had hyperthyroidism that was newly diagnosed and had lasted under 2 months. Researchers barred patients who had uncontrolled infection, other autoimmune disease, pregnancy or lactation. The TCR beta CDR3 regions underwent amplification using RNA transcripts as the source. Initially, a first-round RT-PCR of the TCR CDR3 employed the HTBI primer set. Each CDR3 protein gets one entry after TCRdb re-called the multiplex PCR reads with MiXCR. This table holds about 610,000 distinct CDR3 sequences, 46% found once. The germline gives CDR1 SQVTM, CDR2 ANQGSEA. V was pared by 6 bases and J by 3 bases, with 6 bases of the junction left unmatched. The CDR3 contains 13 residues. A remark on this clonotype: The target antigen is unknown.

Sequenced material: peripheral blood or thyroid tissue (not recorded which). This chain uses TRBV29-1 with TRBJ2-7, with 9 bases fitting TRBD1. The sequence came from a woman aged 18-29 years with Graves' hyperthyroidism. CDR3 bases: TGCAGCGTAGATACAGGGGGCATCTACGAGCAGTACTTC. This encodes CSVDTGGIYEQYF.